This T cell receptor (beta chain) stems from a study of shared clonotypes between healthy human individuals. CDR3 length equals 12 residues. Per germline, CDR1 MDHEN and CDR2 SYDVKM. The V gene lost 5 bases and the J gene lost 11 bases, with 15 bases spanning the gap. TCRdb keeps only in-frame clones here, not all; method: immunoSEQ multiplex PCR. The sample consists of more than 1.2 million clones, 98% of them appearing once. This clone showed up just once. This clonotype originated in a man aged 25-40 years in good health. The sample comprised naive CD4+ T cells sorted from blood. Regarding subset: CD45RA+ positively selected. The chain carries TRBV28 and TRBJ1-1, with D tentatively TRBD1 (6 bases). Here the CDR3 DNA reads TGTGCCAGCAGTCTACAGGGTACGTGGGCTTTCTTT. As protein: CASSLQGTWAFF.